This T cell receptor beta chain was sequenced during a study of T cells in tuberculosis (dated by TCRdb to 2016 to 2019). Study-wide context: In the study, CD1B tetramers and high-throughput TCR immunosequencing were combined to characterize T cells specific for the mycobacterial lipid antigen glucose monomycolate (GMM). IGRA-negative adolescents, IGRA-positive adolescents with latent tuberculosis and adults with active tuberculosis, about 9 per group, were compared in a South African clinical cohort. Active tuberculosis patient PBMC were archived before or within 7 days of starting standard anti-tuberculosis treatment.

The sample's time point, from its label and the paper: new active TB diagnosis, blood taken before or within 7 days of starting treatment. The patients with active tuberculosis were newly diagnosed, HIV-seronegative South African adults aged 18 years or older. Confirmation of active tuberculosis was obtained by positive sputum smear microscopy and/or positive M. tuberculosis culture. Immunosequencing was performed on unsorted cryopreserved PBMC, with 100,000 or so T cells per clinical donor covered on average. Taken from the germline V gene, the CDR1 and CDR2 loops are MGHRA and YSYEKL. The cysteine opens and the phenylalanine closes a CDR3 of 18 amino acids. Only the CDR3 region is kept as DNA, spanning 54 bases read in frame from base 1. V is pared back by 1 base and J by 0 bases, with 16 bases lying between the germline termini. This clone was found once. There is no known antigen for this receptor. Per-base quality was not reported, and no clone a single base away is much larger than it.

Paper-wide results and their limitations: Which clinical samples got chosen depended on the availability of cryopreserved specimens, and the active tuberculosis cases were adults, whereas the controls were adolescents. Smaller NN-distances were partly driven by shorter CDR3-alpha lengths in active tuberculosis patients, and statistical significance was not reached for the TCR-beta difference. Active tuberculosis TCR-alpha repertoires showed smaller mean NN-distances to GMM-specific TCRs than IGRA-negative controls, suggesting clonal expansion of these TCRs. A classifier using the diverse GMM-specific repertoire reached 87% accuracy (AUROC about 0.91), compared with about 63% accuracy using GEM motif frequencies.

TCR libraries were generated with the immunoSEQ multiplex PCR assay, using TCR-beta and/or TCR-alpha/delta assays for each sample. The amplified TCR libraries were sequenced using the Illumina high-throughput platform. The study's processing was this. Clustering and dimensionality reduction relied on pairwise TCRdist distances among GMM-specific receptors from T cells that were either sorted ex vivo or expanded in vitro. The score assigned to each clinical repertoire was mean NN-distance, meaning the average TCRdist to the nearest 10% of tetramer-positive reference sequences. GEM TCR motif frequency was calculated as the fraction of unique TCRs that matched known GEM sequences in V/J usage and CDR3 length. Linear discriminant analysis with leave-one-out cross-validation, implemented in scikit-learn, was used to classify active tuberculosis. This is the immuneACCESS table as TCRdb keeps it, with only in-frame sequences that have V and J called. A part of the clones is gone; compared with another copy, unresolved V genes explain less than half, and the rest is unexplained. That table is the source of V, J and clone size, and D and trimming were worked out from the DNA. The sample yields about 30,000 clones; just over 90% were counted once. Approximately 6.8% of the sample is held by the ten biggest clonotypes.

The chain couples TRBV4-1 to TRBJ1-5; the D gene is perhaps TRBD1, from 6 matching bases. This receptor was taken from an adult with tuberculosis. The sequences come from PBMCs, collected at tuberculosis diagnosis. Read as DNA, the sequence is TGCGCCAGCAGCCAAGGAGTCGGGGGGCCTAATAGCAATCAGCCCCAGCATTTT. Its protein product is CASSQGVGGPNSNQPQHF.